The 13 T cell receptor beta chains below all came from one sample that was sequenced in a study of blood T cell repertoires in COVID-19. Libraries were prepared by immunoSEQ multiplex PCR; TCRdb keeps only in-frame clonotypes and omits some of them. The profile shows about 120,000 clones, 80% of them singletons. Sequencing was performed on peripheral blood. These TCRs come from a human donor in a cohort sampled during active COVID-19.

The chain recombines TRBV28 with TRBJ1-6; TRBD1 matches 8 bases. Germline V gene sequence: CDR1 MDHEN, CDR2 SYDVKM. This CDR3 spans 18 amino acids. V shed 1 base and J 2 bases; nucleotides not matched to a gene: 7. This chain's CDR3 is CASSLFTPGQAYNSPLHF. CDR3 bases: TGTGCCAGCAGTTTATTTACTCCGGGACAGGCCTATAATTCACCCCTCCACTTT.

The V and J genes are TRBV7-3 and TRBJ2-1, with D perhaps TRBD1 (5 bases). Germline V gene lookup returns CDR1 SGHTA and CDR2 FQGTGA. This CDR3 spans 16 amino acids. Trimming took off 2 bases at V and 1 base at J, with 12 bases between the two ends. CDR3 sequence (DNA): TGTGCCAGCAGCTTAGCCCTTAGGGGATCCTACAATGAGCAGTTCTTC. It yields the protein CASSLALRGSYNEQFF.

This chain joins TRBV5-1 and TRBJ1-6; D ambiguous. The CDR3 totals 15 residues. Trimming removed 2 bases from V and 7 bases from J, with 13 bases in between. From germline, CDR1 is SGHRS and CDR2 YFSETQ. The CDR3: CASSFAVTANSPLHF. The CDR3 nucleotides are TGCGCCAGCAGCTTTGCAGTAACAGCAAATTCACCCCTCCACTTT.

CDR3 nucleotides: TGTGCCAGCACCCCAACAGACCCCGGTGGGGCTTTCTTT. Translated: CASTPTDPGGAFF. V is TRBV28 and J is TRBJ1-1; D unresolved. This CDR3 contains 13 residues. V lost 7 bases to trimming and J lost 11 bases, with 20 bases between them. Germline CDR1 reads MDHEN; CDR2 reads SYDVKM.

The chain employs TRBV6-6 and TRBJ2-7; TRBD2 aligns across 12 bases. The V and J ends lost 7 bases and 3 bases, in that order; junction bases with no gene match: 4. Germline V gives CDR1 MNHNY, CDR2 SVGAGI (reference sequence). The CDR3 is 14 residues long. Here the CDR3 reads CASKGLAGLYEQYF. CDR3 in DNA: TGTGCCAGCAAGGGACTAGCGGGTCTCTACGAGCAGTACTTC.

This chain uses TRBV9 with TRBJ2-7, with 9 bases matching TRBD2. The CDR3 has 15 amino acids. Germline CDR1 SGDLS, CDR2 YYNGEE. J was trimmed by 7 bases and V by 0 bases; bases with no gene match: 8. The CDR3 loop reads CASSVEASGAGEQYF. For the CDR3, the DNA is TGTGCCAGCAGCGTAGAGGCTAGCGGGGCGGGTGAGCAGTACTTC.

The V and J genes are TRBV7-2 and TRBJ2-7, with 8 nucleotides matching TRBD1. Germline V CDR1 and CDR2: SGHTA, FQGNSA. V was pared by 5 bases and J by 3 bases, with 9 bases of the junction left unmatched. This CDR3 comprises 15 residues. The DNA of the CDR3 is TGTGCCAGCAGCCGGACCCGGGACAGGAACTACGAGCAGTACTTC. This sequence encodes CASSRTRDRNYEQYF.

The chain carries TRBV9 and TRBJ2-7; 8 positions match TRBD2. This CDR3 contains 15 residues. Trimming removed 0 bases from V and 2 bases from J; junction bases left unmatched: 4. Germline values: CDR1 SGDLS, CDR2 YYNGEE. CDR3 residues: CASSVGIAGTYEQYF. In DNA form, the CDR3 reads TGTGCCAGCAGCGTAGGTATAGCGGGGACCTACGAGCAGTACTTC.

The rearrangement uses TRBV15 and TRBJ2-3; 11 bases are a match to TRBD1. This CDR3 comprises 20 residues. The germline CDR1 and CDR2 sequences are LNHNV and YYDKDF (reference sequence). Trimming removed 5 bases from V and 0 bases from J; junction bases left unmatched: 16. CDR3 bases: TGTGCCACCAGCGAACGGGACAGGGGGTTGTGGCTATTTAGCACAGATACGCAGTATTTT. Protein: CATSERDRGLWLFSTDTQYF.

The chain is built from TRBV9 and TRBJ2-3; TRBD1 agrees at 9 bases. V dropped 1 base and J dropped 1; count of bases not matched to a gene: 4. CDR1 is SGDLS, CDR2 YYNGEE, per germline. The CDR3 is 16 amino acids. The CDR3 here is CASSVLQGAGTDTQYF. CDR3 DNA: TGTGCCAGCAGCGTACTACAGGGGGCAGGCACAGATACGCAGTATTTT. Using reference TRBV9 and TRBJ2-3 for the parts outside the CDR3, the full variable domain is DSGVTQTPKHLITATGQRVTLRCSPRSGDLSVYWYQQSLDQGLQFLIQYYNGEERAKGNILERFSAQQFPDLHSELNLSSLELGDSALYFCASSVLQGAGTDTQYFGPGTRLTVL.

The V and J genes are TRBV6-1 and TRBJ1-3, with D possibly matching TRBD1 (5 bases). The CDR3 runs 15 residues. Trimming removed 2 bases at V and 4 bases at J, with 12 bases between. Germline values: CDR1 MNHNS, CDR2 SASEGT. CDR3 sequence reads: CASSESGDSGNTIYF. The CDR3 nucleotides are TGTGCCAGCAGTGAATCGGGGGACTCCGGAAACACCATATATTTT.

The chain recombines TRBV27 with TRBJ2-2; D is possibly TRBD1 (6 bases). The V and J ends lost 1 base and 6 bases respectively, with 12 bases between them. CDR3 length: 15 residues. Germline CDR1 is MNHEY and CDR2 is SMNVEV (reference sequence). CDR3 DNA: TGTGCCAGCAGTTTATACAGGGTGGAGGCCGGGGAGCTGTTTTTT. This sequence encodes CASSLYRVEAGELFF.

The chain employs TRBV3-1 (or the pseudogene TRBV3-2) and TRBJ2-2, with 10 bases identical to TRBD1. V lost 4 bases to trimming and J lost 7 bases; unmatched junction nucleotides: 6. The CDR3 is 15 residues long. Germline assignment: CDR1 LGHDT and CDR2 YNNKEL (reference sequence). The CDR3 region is CASSPGTGAHGELFF. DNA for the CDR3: TGTGCCAGCAGCCCGGGGACAGGGGCTCACGGGGAGCTGTTTTTT.